This record concerns one T cell receptor (beta chain) sequence. Its antigen remains unknown. The entry originates in a study of OX40 agonist ivuxolimab in advanced cancers. Points from the study as a whole: CD8+ T cells (on average) carried more expanded clones than CD4+ T cells. Among patients with partial responses at 0.1-3.0 mg/kg, clonal expansion was among the lowest.

It was autoimmune disease history or systemic immunosuppression that excluded patients. Sequencing was performed with immunoSEQ multiplex PCR; in TCRdb, only in-frame clones are kept and a portion is missing. Found here are fewer than 13,000 clones, about three quarters of them singletons; the top ten hold less than 25%. Germline V gives CDR1 ENHRY, CDR2 SYGVKD. V was trimmed by 2 bases and J by 3 bases, leaving 12 bases between them. There are 15 residues in the CDR3. The sample in question was CD4+ or CD8+ T cells sorted from blood, obtained in a trial of the OX40 agonist ivuxolimab. This chain uses TRBV10-3 with TRBJ2-3; tentatively, D is TRBD2 (6 bases). The TCR sequence derives from an adult with an advanced solid tumor such as melanoma, head and neck, liver or kidney cancer. CDR3 amino acids: CAISETSRLTDTQYF. The CDR3 DNA is TGTGCCATCAGTGAGACTAGCCGATTAACAGATACGCAGTATTTT.